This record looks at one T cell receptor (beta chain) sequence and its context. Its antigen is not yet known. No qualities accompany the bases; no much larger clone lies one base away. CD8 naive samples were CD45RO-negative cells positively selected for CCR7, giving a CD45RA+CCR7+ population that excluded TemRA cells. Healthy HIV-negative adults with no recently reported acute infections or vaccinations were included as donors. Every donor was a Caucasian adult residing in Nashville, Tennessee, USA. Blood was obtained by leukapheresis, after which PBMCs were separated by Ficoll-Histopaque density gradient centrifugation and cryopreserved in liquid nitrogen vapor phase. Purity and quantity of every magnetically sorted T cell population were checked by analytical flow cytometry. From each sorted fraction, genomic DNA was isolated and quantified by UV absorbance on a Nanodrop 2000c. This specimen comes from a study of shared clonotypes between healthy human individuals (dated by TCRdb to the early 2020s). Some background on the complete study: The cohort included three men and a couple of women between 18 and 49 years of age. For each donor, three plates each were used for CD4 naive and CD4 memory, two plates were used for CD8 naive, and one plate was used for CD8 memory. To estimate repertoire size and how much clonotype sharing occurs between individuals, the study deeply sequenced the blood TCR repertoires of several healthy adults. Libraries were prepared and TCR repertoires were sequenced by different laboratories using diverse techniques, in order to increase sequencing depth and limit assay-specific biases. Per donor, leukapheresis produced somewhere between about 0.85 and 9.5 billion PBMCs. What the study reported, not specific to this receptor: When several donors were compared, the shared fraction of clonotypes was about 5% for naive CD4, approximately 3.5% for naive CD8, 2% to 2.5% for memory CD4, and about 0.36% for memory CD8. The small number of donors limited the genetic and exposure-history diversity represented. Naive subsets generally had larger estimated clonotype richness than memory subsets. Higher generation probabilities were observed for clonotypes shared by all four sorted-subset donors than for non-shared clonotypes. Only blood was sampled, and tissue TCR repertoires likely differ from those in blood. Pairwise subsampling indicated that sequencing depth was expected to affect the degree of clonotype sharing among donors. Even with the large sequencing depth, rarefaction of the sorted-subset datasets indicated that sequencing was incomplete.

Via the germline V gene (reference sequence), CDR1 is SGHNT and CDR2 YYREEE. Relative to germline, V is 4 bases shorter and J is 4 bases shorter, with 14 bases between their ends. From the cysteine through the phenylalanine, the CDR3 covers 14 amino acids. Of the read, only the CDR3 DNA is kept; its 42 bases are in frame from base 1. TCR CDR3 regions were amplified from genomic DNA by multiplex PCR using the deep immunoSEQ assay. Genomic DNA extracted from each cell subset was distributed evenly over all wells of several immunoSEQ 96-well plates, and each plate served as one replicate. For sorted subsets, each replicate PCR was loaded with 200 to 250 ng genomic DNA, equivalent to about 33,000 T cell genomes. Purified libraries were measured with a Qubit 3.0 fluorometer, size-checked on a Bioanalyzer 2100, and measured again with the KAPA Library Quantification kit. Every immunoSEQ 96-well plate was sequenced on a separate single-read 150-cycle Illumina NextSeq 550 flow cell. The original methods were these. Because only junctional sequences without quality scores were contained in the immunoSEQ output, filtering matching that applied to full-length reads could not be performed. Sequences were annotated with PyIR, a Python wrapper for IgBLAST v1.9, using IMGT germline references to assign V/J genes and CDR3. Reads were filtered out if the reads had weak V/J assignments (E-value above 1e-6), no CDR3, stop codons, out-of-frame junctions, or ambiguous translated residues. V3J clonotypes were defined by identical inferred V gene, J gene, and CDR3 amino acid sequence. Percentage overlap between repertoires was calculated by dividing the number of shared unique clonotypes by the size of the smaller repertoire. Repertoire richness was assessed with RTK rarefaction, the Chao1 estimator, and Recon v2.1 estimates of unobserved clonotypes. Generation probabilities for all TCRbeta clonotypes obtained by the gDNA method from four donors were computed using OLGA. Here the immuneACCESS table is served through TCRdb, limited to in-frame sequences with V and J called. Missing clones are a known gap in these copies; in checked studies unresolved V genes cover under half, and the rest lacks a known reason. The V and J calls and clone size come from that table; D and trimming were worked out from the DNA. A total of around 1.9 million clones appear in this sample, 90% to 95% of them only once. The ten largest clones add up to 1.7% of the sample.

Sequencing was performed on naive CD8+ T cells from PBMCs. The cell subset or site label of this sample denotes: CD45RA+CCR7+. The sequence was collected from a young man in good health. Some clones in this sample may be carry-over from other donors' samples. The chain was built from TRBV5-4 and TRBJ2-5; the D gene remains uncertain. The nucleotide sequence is TGTGCCAGCAGCGCCACCGGTGACTCAGAGACCCAGTACTTC. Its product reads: CASSATGDSETQYF.